The 26 T cell receptor beta chains below all came from one sample that was sequenced in a study of blood T cell repertoires in COVID-19. Assay used: immunoSEQ multiplex PCR; TCRdb lists only in-frame clones, some missing. The sample holds about 210,000 clones; more than 75% are singletons and the top ten take about 4%. The sample consisted of PBMCs or T cells enriched from blood (not recorded which). Source of these receptors: a man aged 30 to 45 with acute COVID-19.

The J gene is TRBJ2-1, the V gene TRBV7-6, with TRBD1 as a possible D gene (5 bases). Between the trimmed V and J ends, which lost 0 bases and 3 bases, there was a span of 9 bases. CDR1 and CDR2 (germline): SGHVS, FNYEAQ. CDR3 length equals 15 residues. This CDR3 is CASSLAGAGYNEQFF. CDR3 nucleotides: TGTGCCAGCAGCTTAGCAGGGGCTGGCTACAATGAGCAGTTCTTC.

The chain links TRBV6-5 to TRBJ1-2, with D unclear. The V gene lost 0 bases and the J gene lost 2 bases, with 4 bases spanning the gap. The CDR3 totals 13 residues. CDR1 and CDR2 (germline): MNHEY, SVGAGI. DNA of the CDR3: TGTGCCAGCAGTTACTCTTTAAACTATGGCTACACCTTC. Translation gives CASSYSLNYGYTF.

Concerning this clone: Within the sample, other DNA sequences also encode this same CDR3. The chain combines TRBV9 with TRBJ2-5; 7 bases are shared with TRBD1. The ends lost 0 bases at V and 5 bases at J; junction bases unmatched: 4. In germline, CDR1 is SGDLS, CDR2 YYNGEE. The CDR3 runs to 14 residues. In DNA, the CDR3 is TGTGCCAGCAGCGTAGGAGGGGGCCGGGAGACCCAGTACTTC. Translated, it gives CASSVGGGRETQYF.

The rearrangement uses TRBV14 and TRBJ2-4; 7 bases are a match to TRBD1. CDR1 and CDR2 from the germline V gene are SGHDN and FVKESK. The CDR3 covers 18 residues. V trimming: 1 base; J trimming: 0 bases; junction bases outside the gene matches: 9. The CDR3 DNA sequence: TGTGCCAGCAGCCAAGGGTTCGACAGGGAAGTAGCCAAAAACATTCAGTACTTC. Translated, it gives CASSQGFDREVAKNIQYF.

V and J are TRBV2 and TRBJ1-1; TRBD1 agrees at 7 bases. J gave up 0 bases and V 3 bases, and 10 bases lay outside the gene matches. The CDR3 is made up of 17 amino acids. Germline CDR1 and CDR2: SNHLY and FYNNEI. As DNA, the CDR3 is TGTGCCAGCAGTGACTGGACAGGCGGTTGGTTGAACACTGAAGCTTTCTTT. This gives the protein CASSDWTGGWLNTEAFF. Combining the CDR3 with reference TRBV2 and TRBJ1-1 gives the whole variable domain EPEVTQTPSHQVTQMGQEVILRCVPISNHLYFYWYRQILGQKVEFLVSFYNNEISEKSEIFDDQFSVERPDGSNFTLKIRSTKLEDSAMYFCASSDWTGGWLNTEAFFGQGTRLTVV.

V usage is TRBV12-3 or TRBV12-4 and J usage is TRBJ1-2, with 10 bases aligning to TRBD1. This CDR3 has 13 residues. Trimming removed 7 bases from V and 8 bases from J; junction bases left unmatched: 7. The CDR3 sequence is CASTRDRGFGYTF. CDR3 DNA: TGTGCCAGCACCCGGGACAGGGGCTTCGGCTACACCTTC.

The rearrangement links TRBV6-5 to TRBJ2-1; 9 bases fit TRBD1. The germline V gene encodes CDR1 MNHEY and CDR2 SVGAGI. Germline trimming cut 4 bases from V and 4 bases from J; bases unmatched to any gene: 5. CDR3 length: 15 residues. In nucleotides, the CDR3 is TGTGCCAGCAGTTCGGGACAGGGCTCATACAATGAGCAGTTCTTC. Translating it yields CASSSGQGSYNEQFF.

The chain combines TRBV19 with TRBJ2-2; D gene ambiguous. Germline V gives CDR1 LNHDA, CDR2 SQIVND (reference sequence). There are 13 residues in the CDR3. V dropped 6 bases and J dropped 1 base, with 6 bases sitting between them. In DNA form, the CDR3 reads TGTGCCAGTAGACCAGTGAACACCGGGGAGCTGTTTTTT. Residues: CASRPVNTGELFF. Full variable domain (missing parts from reference TRBV19 and TRBJ2-2): DGGITQSPKYLFRKEGQNVTLSCEQNLNHDAMYWYRQDPGQGLRLIYYSQIVNDFQKGDIAEGYSVSREKKESFPLTVTSAQKNPTAFYLCASRPVNTGELFFGEGSRLTVL.

The rearrangement uses TRBV24-1 and TRBJ1-5, with 10 bases that match TRBD1. V shed 5 bases, J shed 2 bases, and the junction held 5 bases outside the gene matches. Germline loops: CDR1 KGHDR, CDR2 SFDVKD. The CDR3 spans 16 residues. The chain's CDR3 is CATSGDRGGGNQPQHF. CDR3 in DNA: TGTGCCACCAGTGGGGACAGGGGAGGGGGCAATCAGCCCCAGCATTTT.

This chain links TRBV5-1 with TRBJ1-2, with 8 bases matching TRBD1. Germline V CDR1 and CDR2: SGHRS, YFSETQ. V lost 3 bases to trimming and J lost 0 bases; unmatched junction nucleotides: 7. CDR3 length: 16 residues. DNA for the CDR3: TGCGCCAGCAGCTCCCGGGCAGGGGGCCCTAACTATGGCTACACCTTC. Amino acids: CASSSRAGGPNYGYTF.

Worth noting for this clone: One end of the junction varies from germline; a read error may be responsible. The rearrangement links TRBV5-1 to TRBJ1-5; a possible D gene is TRBD1 (6 bases). The CDR3 runs 14 residues. Germline assignment: CDR1 SGHRS and CDR2 YFSETQ. The CDR3: CASSLGGPSQPQHF. The DNA of the CDR3 is TGCGCCAGCAGTTTGGGGGGGCCTAGCCAGCCCCAGCATTTT. Drawing the rest from reference TRBV5-1 and TRBJ1-5, the complete variable domain is KAGVTQTPRYLIKTRGQQVTLSCSPISGHRSVSWYQQTPGQGLQFLFEYFSETQRNKGNFPGRFSGRQFSNSRSEMNVSTLELGDSALYLCASSLGGPSQPQHFGDGTRLSIL.

This chain connects TRBV2 to TRBJ2-5, with a tentative D call TRBD1 (6 bases). Germline values: CDR1 SNHLY, CDR2 FYNNEI. Trimming removed 7 bases at V and 3 bases at J, with 12 bases between. This CDR3 has 13 residues. This CDR3 reads CASTRGQEETQYF. The DNA for the CDR3 is TGTGCCAGCACCCGGGGACAAGAAGAGACCCAGTACTTC.

This chain uses TRBV10-3 with TRBJ1-1; TRBD1 matches 7 bases. The V gene end was trimmed by 3 bases and the J gene end by 7 bases; junction bases not matched to a gene: 14. From germline, CDR1 is ENHRY and CDR2 SYGVKD. The length of the CDR3 is 16 residues. In DNA, the CDR3 is TGTGCCATCAGTGACCCTGGGACAGCTAACCTTGGTGAAGCTTTCTTT. Its translation: CAISDPGTANLGEAFF.

This clone was found a few times. The V gene is TRBV10-1, the J gene TRBJ2-3; perhaps TRBD1 as D (5 bases). V lost 6 bases and J 2 bases, leaving 9 bases between the germline ends. From germline, CDR1 is WNHNN and CDR2 SYGVQD (reference sequence). The CDR3 is made up of 13 amino acids. CDR3 region: CASSQGLTDTQYF. CDR3 DNA sequence: TGCGCCAGCAGCCAGGGTCTCACAGATACGCAGTATTTT.

J is TRBJ1-2 and V is TRBV3-1 (or the pseudogene TRBV3-2); D perhaps matches TRBD1 (6 bases). CDR3 size: 15 residues. Germline CDR1 reads LGHDT; CDR2 reads YNNKEL (reference sequence). V lost 2 bases to trimming and J lost 7 bases, with 17 bases between them. The CDR3 region has the DNA TGTGCCAGCAGCCAAAACGTGGGGGCCCGAACTGGCTACACCTTC. Its protein is CASSQNVGARTGYTF.

The chain employs TRBV7-6 and TRBJ1-2; possible D gene TRBD1, 6 bases. Trimming took off 5 bases at V and 4 bases at J, with 20 bases between the two ends. Germline values: CDR1 SGHVS, CDR2 FNYEAQ. The CDR3 sequence is 16 residues long. This CDR3 reads CASSPLGAGQPYGYTF. Here the CDR3 DNA reads TGTGCCAGCAGCCCCTTAGGCGCCGGACAGCCCTATGGCTACACCTTC.

The rearrangement links TRBV11-2 to TRBJ2-1, with D uncertain. V lost 5 bases and J 3 bases, leaving 8 bases between the germline ends. The CDR3 extends over 13 amino acids. The germline CDR1 and CDR2 sequences are SGHAT and FQNNGV. This CDR3 reads CASSPPGYNEQFF. The CDR3 DNA sequence: TGTGCCAGCAGCCCCCCAGGCTACAATGAGCAGTTCTTC. The variable domain in full, with the rest retrieved from reference TRBV11-2 and TRBJ2-1, is EAGVAQSPRYKIIEKRQSVAFWCNPISGHATLYWYQQILGQGPKLLIQFQNNGVVDDSQLPKDRFSAERLKGVDSTLKIQPAKLEDSAVYLCASSPPGYNEQFFGPGTRLTVL.

The chain uses TRBV5-1 and TRBJ2-7, with 9 nucleotides matching TRBD1. The CDR3 totals 15 residues. CDR1 is SGHRS, CDR2 YFSETQ, per germline. V gave up 1 base and J gave up 2 bases; unmatched junction bases: 4. CDR3 protein: CASSLQGQGPYEQYF. Written as DNA, the CDR3 is TGCGCCAGCAGCTTGCAAGGACAGGGGCCCTACGAGCAGTACTTC.

The rearrangement links TRBV6-4 to TRBJ2-7, with 9 bases lining up with TRBD2. The germline gives CDR1 MRHNA, CDR2 SNTAGT. V lost 4 bases and J lost 2; bases outside the gene matches: 6. The CDR3 contains 15 residues. CDR3 in amino acids: CASSVVAGAAYEQYF. DNA for the CDR3: TGTGCCAGCAGTGTCGTAGCGGGGGCCGCCTACGAGCAGTACTTC.

The chain uses TRBV6-5 and TRBJ2-3; 11 positions match TRBD1. V lost 4 bases, J lost 7 bases, and 10 bases stayed unmatched. Germline V gives CDR1 MNHEY, CDR2 SVGAGI. The CDR3 runs to 16 residues. The CDR3 sequence is CASSSLGQGARYTQYF. The CDR3 DNA reads TGTGCCAGCAGTTCCCTCGGACAGGGGGCGCGATATACGCAGTATTTT.

In the case of this clone: One junction end disagrees with the germline gene, perhaps due to a read error. The rearrangement joins TRBV5-4 to TRBJ2-7; the match to TRBD1 covers 10 bases. The CDR3 totals 16 residues. Germline CDR1 is SGHNT and CDR2 is YYREEE (reference sequence). CDR3 sequence reads: CASSLGGTGDSHEQYF. DNA of the CDR3: TGTGCCAGCAGCTTGGGAGGGACAGGGGACTCCCACGAGCAGTACTTC.

The CDR3 here is CASSRLAGGSTDTQYF. The CDR3 nucleotides are TGTGCCAGCAGCCGACTAGCGGGGGGCAGCACAGATACGCAGTATTTT. The rearrangement links TRBV11-2 to TRBJ2-3; 13 bases match TRBD2. The CDR3 has 16 amino acids. With 5 bases clipped from V and 0 bases from J, the junction kept 2 bases outside the gene matches. CDR1 and CDR2 from the germline V gene are SGHAT and FQNNGV.

The rearrangement uses TRBV4-1 and TRBJ1-5; the match to TRBD1 covers 7 bases. The CDR3 covers 18 residues. V was pared by 6 bases and J by 5 bases, with 19 bases of the junction left unmatched. Germline values: CDR1 MGHRA, CDR2 YSYEKL. CDR3 in amino acids: CASRQRWTGPDGYQPQHF. For the CDR3, the DNA is TGCGCCAGCAGACAGCGGTGGACAGGACCAGACGGATATCAGCCCCAGCATTTT.

The chain uses TRBV2 and TRBJ2-5; 9 bases align to TRBD2. Germline CDR1 SNHLY, CDR2 FYNNEI. With 8 bases clipped from V and 4 bases from J, the junction kept 17 bases outside the gene matches. This CDR3 is built from 17 residues. This CDR3 is CASVTGVAGAKRETQYF. Written as DNA, the CDR3 is TGTGCCAGCGTGACTGGGGTAGCGGGGGCCAAGAGAGAGACCCAGTACTTC.

The chain has TRBV20-1 and TRBJ2-1, with TRBD2 matching over 11 bases. J gave up 8 bases and V 3 bases, and 9 bases lay outside the gene matches. The germline CDR1 and CDR2 sequences are DFQATT and SNEGSKA (reference sequence). The CDR3 runs to 15 residues. The CDR3 DNA reads TGCAGTGCTAGTCCTAGCGGGGGGCCGTGGGATGAGCAGTTCTTC. Translated: CSASPSGGPWDEQFF.

This clone was seen a single time. The chain joins TRBV5-4 to TRBJ2-3; 11 bases map to TRBD1. This CDR3 is 15 amino acids long. The trim removed 4 bases at V and 8 bases at J, leaving 9 bases unmatched. Germline lookup yields CDR1 SGHNT and CDR2 YYREEE (reference sequence). CDR3 nucleotide sequence: TGTGCCAGCAGCCCCGGGACAGGGGGTGTTGGTACGCAGTATTTT. It yields the protein CASSPGTGGVGTQYF.